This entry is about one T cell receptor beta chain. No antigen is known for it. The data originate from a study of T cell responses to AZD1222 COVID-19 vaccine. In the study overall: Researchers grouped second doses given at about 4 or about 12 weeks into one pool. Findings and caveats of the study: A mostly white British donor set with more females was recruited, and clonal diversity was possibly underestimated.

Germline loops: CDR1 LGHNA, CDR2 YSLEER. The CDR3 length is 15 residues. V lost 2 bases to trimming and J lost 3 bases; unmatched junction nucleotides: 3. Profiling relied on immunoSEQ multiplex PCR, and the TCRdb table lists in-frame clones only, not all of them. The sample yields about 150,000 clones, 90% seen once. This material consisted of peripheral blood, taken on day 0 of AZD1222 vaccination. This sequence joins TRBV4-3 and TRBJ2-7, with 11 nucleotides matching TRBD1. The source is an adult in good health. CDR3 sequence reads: CASSQTGTGGYEQYF. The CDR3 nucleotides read TGCGCCAGCAGCCAAACCGGGACAGGGGGCTACGAGCAGTACTTC.